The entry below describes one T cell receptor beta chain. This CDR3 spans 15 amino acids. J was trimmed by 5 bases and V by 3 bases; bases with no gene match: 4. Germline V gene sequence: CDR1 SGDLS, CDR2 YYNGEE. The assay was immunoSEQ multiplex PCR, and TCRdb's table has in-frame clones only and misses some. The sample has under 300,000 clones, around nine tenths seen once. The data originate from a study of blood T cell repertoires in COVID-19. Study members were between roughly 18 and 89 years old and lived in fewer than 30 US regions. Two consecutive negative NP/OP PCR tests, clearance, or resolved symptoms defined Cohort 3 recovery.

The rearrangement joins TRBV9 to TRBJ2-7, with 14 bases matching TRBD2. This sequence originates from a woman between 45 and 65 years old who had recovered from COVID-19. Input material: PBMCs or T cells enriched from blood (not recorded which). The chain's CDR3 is CASSAGLAGVNEQYF. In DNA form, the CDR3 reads TGTGCCAGCAGCGCGGGACTAGCGGGAGTCAACGAGCAGTACTTC.